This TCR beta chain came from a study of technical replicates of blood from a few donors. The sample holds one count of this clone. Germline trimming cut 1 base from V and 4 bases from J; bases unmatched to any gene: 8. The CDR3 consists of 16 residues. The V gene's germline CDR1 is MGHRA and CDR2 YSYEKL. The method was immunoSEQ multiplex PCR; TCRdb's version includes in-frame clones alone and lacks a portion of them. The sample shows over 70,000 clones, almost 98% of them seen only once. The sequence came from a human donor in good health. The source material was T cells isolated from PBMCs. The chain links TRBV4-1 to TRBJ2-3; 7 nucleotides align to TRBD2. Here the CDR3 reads CASSQAARESADTQYF. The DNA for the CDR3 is TGCGCCAGCAGCCAAGCGGCGCGGGAGTCGGCAGATACGCAGTATTTT.